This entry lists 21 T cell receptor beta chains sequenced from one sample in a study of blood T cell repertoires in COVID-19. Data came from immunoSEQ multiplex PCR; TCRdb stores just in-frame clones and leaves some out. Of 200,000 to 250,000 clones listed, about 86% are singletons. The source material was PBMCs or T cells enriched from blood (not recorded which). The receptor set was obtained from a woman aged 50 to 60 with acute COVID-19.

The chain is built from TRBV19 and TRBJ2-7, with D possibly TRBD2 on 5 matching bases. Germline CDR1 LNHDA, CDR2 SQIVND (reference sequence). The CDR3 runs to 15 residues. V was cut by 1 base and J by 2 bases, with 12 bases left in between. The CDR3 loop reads CASSIGAGRPYEQYF. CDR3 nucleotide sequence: TGTGCCAGTAGTATAGGGGCGGGCAGGCCCTACGAGCAGTACTTC.

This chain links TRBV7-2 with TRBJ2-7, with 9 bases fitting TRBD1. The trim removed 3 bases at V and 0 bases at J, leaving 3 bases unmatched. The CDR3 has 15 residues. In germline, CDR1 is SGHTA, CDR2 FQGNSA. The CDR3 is CASSFGTGPSYEQYF. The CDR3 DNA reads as TGTGCCAGCAGCTTTGGGACAGGGCCCTCCTACGAGCAGTACTTC.

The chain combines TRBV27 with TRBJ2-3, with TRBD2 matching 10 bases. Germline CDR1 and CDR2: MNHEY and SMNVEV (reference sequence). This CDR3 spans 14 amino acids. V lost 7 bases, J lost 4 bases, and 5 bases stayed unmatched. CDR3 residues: CASTSGRIPDTQYF. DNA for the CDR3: TGTGCCAGCACTAGCGGGAGAATACCAGATACGCAGTATTTT.

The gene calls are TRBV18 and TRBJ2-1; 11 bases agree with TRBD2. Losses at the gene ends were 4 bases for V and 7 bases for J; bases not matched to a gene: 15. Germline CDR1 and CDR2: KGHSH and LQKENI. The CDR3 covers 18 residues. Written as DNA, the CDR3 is TGTGCCAGCTCACGTCAGCTAGCGGGAGGCCCGGGGGTTAATGAGCAGTTCTTC. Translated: CASSRQLAGGPGVNEQFF.

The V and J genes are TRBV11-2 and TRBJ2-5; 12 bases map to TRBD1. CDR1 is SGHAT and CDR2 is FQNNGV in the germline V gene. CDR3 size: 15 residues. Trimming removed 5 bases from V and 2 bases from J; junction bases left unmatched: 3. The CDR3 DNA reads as TGTGCCAGCAGCATGGGACAGGGGGCTCAAGAGACCCAGTACTTC. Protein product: CASSMGQGAQETQYF.

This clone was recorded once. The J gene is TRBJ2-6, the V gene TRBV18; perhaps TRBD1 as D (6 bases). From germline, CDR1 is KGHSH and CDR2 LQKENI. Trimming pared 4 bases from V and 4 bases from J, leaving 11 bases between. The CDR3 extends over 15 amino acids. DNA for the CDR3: TGTGCCAGCTCACAAGGGGGTACGGGGGCCAACGTCCTGACTTTC. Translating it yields CASSQGGTGANVLTF.

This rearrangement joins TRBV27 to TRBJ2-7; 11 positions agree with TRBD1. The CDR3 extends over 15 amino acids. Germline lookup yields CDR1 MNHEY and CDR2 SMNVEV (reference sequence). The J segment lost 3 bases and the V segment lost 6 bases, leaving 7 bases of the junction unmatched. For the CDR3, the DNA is TGTGCCAGCAGCTTACTCGGGACAGGGGGCTACGAGCAGTACTTC. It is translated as CASSLLGTGGYEQYF.

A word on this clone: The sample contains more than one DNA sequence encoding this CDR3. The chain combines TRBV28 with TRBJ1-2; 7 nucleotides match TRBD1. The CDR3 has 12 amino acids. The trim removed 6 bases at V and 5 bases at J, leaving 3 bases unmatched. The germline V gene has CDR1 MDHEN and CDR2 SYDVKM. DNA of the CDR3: TGTGCCAGCAGCCTACAGGGGTATGGCTACACCTTC. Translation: CASSLQGYGYTF.

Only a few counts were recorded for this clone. As DNA, the CDR3 is TGTGCCACTTTCATCGGTCTAGTGCCCACCGGGGAGCTGTTTTTT. Translation: CATFIGLVPTGELFF. The chain combines TRBV7-9 with TRBJ2-2, with D unresolved. This CDR3 comprises 15 residues. With 10 bases removed from V and 4 bases from J, the gap between germline ends came to 19 bases. Germline V gene sequence: CDR1 SEHNR, CDR2 FQNEAQ (reference sequence).

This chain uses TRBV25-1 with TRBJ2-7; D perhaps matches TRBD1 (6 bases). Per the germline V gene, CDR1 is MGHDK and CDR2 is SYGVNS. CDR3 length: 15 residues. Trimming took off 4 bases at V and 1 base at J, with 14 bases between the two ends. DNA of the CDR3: TGTGCCAGCAGTGTCGGGACAAGTGGTTCCTACGAGCAGTACTTC. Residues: CASSVGTSGSYEQYF.

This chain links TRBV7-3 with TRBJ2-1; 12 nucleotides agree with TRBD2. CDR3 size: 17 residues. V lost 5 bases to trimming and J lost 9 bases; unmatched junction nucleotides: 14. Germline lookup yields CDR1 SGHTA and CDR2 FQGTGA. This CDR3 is CASSRLGLAGGRSEQFF. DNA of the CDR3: TGTGCCAGCAGCCGACTGGGTCTAGCGGGAGGGCGCAGTGAGCAGTTCTTC.

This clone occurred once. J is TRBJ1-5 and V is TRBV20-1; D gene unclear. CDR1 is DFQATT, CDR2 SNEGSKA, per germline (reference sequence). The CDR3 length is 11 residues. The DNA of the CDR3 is TGCTCTGTCTCCCGCAATCAGCCCCAGCATTTT. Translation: CSVSRNQPQHF.

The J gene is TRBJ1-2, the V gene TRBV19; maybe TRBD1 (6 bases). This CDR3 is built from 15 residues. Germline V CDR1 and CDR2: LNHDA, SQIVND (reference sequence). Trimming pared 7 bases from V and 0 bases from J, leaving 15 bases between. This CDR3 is CASIQRGGTNYGYTF. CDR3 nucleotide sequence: TGTGCCAGTATCCAGAGGGGGGGAACTAACTATGGCTACACCTTC.

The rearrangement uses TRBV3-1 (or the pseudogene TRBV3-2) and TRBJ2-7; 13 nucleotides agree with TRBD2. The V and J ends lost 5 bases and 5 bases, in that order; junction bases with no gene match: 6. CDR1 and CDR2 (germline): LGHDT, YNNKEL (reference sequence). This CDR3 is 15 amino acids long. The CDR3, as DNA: TGTGCCAGCAGCGTCGGACTAGCGGGAGTTCACGAGCAGTACTTC. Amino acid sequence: CASSVGLAGVHEQYF.

CDR3 nucleotide sequence: TGTGCCAGCAGTTACTCCGGACAGAACTTTGAAGCTTTCTTT. This gives the protein CASSYSGQNFEAFF. The rearrangement links TRBV6-5 to TRBJ1-1; a weak D match, TRBD1 (6 bases). Germline CDR1 MNHEY, CDR2 SVGAGI. The CDR3 extends over 14 amino acids. Between the trimmed V and J ends, which lost 0 bases and 7 bases, there was a span of 12 bases.

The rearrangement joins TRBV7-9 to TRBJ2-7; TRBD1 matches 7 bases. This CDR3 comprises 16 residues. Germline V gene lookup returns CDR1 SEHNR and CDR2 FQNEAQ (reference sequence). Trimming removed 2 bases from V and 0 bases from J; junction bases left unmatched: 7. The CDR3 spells CASSLSGTALSYEQYF. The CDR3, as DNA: TGTGCCAGCAGCTTATCCGGGACAGCCCTCTCCTACGAGCAGTACTTC.

The CDR3 DNA reads as TGTGCCAGCAGTTTGGTAGGGGCGATCCAAGAGACCCAGTACTTC. Protein: CASSLVGAIQETQYF. The chain recombines TRBV28 with TRBJ2-5; D is perhaps TRBD1 (5 bases). Germline CDR1 is MDHEN and CDR2 is SYDVKM. Deletions cut 3 bases from V and 1 base from J, with 12 bases between. The CDR3 is 15 amino acids.

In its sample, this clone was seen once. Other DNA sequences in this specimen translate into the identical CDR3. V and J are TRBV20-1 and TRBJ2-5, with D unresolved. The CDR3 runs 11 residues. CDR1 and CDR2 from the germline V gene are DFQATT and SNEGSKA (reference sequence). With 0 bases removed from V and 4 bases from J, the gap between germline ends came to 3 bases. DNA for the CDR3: TGCAGTGCTAGAGACCGAGAGACCCAGTACTTC. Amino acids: CSARDRETQYF.

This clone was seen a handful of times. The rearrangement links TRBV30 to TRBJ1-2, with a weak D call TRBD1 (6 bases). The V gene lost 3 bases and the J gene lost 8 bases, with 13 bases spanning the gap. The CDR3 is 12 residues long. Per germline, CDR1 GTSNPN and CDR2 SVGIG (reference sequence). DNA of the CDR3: TGTGCCTGGAGAGCACTCGACAGGGGCTACACCTTC. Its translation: CAWRALDRGYTF. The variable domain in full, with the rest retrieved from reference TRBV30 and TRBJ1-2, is SQTIHQWPATLVQPVGSPLSLECTVEGTSNPNLYWYRQAAGRGLQLLFYSVGIGQISSEVPQNLSASRPQDRQFILSSKKLLLSDSGFYLCAWRALDRGYTFGSGTRLTVV.

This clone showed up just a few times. The CDR3 is CASSAFSGAYTEAFF. The CDR3 nucleotides are TGTGCCAGCAGCGCCTTTTCAGGGGCCTACACTGAAGCTTTCTTT. The chain carries TRBV9 and TRBJ1-1; D may be TRBD1 (6 bases). CDR3 length: 15 amino acids. V shed 3 bases and J shed 3 bases, with 15 bases lying between them. Germline CDR1 reads SGDLS; CDR2 reads YYNGEE. Filled out from reference TRBV9 and TRBJ1-1, the complete variable domain reads DSGVTQTPKHLITATGQRVTLRCSPRSGDLSVYWYQQSLDQGLQFLIQYYNGEERAKGNILERFSAQQFPDLHSELNLSSLELGDSALYFCASSAFSGAYTEAFFGQGTRLTVV.

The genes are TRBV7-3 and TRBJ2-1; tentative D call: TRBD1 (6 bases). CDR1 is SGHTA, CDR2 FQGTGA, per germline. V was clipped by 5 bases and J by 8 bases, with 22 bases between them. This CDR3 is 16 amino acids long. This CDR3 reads CASSPSNRAGTDEQFF. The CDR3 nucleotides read TGTGCCAGCAGCCCCTCTAACAGGGCTGGGACGGATGAGCAGTTCTTC.